This T cell receptor (beta chain) was retrieved from a study of T cell responses to AZD1222 COVID-19 vaccine. The study's findings and limits: Clonal diversity was possibly underestimated; the donors were predominantly white British and more often female. After the peak T cell response, and only then, were repertoires sampled. An increase in Spike-specific TCR breadth and depth was observed after two AZD1222 doses. Vaccine-related CD4 TCRs covered spike, predominating at 160-218 and 743-854.

A word on this clone: Its antigen is still unknown.

TCRdb's table, derived via immunoSEQ multiplex PCR, lists solely in-frame clones and lacks some. The sample yields 200,000 or so clones, 80% to 90% seen once. The sequence came from an adult in good health. Sample: peripheral blood, taken on day 0 of MenACWY control vaccination.

CDR3: CASSSLRRTVNTEAFF. In DNA, the CDR3 is TGTGCCAGCAGTTCTCTCCGGCGCACGGTGAACACTGAAGCTTTCTTT. V is TRBV6-2 or TRBV6-3 and J is TRBJ1-1, with unresolved D. The germline V gene encodes CDR1 MNHEY and CDR2 SVGEGT. This CDR3 spans 16 amino acids. Trimming took 4 bases from V and 0 from J, leaving 15 bases between them.